Shown below are 20 T cell receptor beta chains from a single sample sequenced in a study of T cell repertoires in cytomegalovirus infection. MiXCR, run by TCRdb on the reads, gives a single entry per CDR3 protein. The data contain roughly 300,000 distinct CDR3 sequences, 8% to 10% of them singletons. Sequenced input: PBMCs. The receptors shown here come from a human donor in good health (CMV status not recorded). Some clones in this sample may be carry-over from other donors' samples.

The chain links TRBV6-2 or TRBV6-3 to TRBJ2-1; no clear D. The germline V gene encodes CDR1 MNHEY and CDR2 SVGEGT. The CDR3 is made up of 15 amino acids. V was cut by 1 base and J by 4 bases, with 11 bases left in between. CDR3 nucleotides: TGTGCCAGCAGTTACTATCCGAGCTCGTACAATGAGCAGTTCTTC. It codes for CASSYYPSSYNEQFF.

This clonotype was recorded many times. The V gene is TRBV28, the J gene TRBJ2-7; 7 bases fit TRBD2. CDR1 is MDHEN and CDR2 is SYDVKM in the germline V gene. This CDR3 has 15 amino acids. V lost 6 bases to trimming and J lost 0 bases; unmatched junction nucleotides: 8. The CDR3: CASRSSGGGSYEQYF. DNA for the CDR3: TGTGCCAGCAGGTCCTCTGGGGGGGGCTCCTACGAGCAGTACTTC.

This clonotype appeared a few times. The V and J genes are TRBV7-4 and TRBJ2-1; TRBD2 agrees at 9 bases. Trimming at V came to 1 base and at J to 7 bases, leaving 5 bases not matched to a gene. The germline V gene encodes CDR1 SGHVT and CDR2 SQSDAQ. The CDR3 consists of 15 residues. CDR3: CASSLVGTSWNEQFF. CDR3 bases: TGTGCCAGCAGCTTAGTTGGGACTAGCTGGAATGAGCAGTTCTTC.

This clonotype appeared a few times. V gene TRBV29-1 combines with J gene TRBJ2-7, with a possible D match to TRBD2 (6 bases). The CDR3 length is 12 residues. Germline V lookup: CDR1 SQVTM, CDR2 ANQGSEA. CDR3 loop: CSAYGRSYEQYF. The CDR3 nucleotides are TGCAGTGCTTACGGGAGAAGCTACGAGCAGTACTTC.

This clonotype was observed many times. V is TRBV12-5 and J is TRBJ2-1; D gene unclear. This CDR3 region has 15 residues. Trimming took off 1 base at V and 6 bases at J, with 13 bases between the two ends. Germline V gene sequence: CDR1 LGHNT, CDR2 FRNRAP. The CDR3 region has the DNA TGTGCTAGTGGTTTGGACCAGGATATCTTCAATGAGCAGTTCTTC. This sequence encodes CASGLDQDIFNEQFF. The full variable domain, in which reference TRBV12-5 and TRBJ2-1 provide the parts outside the CDR3, is DARVTQTPRHKVTEMGQEVTMRCQPILGHNTVFWYRQTMMQGLELLAYFRNRAPLDDSGMPKDRFSAEMPDATLATLKIQPSEPRDSAVYFCASGLDQDIFNEQFFGPGTRLTVL.

The chain employs TRBV28 and TRBJ2-3; D might be TRBD1 or TRBD2, each matching 6 bases. Trimming stripped 10 bases from V and 4 bases from J, with 9 bases between. The CDR3 extends over 11 amino acids. CDR1 is MDHEN, CDR2 SYDVKM, per germline. This CDR3 reads CATGEADTQYF. CDR3 sequence (DNA): TGTGCCACAGGGGAGGCAGATACGCAGTATTTT.

This clonotype came up a few times. The CDR3 sequence is CASSLAGGLASYEQYF. In nucleotides, the CDR3 is TGTGCCAGCAGCTTGGCGGGGGGGCTAGCGAGTTACGAGCAGTACTTC. The chain combines TRBV7-9 with TRBJ2-7, with 9 bases matching TRBD2. Germline V gives CDR1 SEHNR, CDR2 FQNEAQ (reference sequence). V shed 3 bases, J shed 4 bases, and the junction held 10 bases outside the gene matches. The CDR3 spans 16 residues.

The chain links TRBV29-1 to TRBJ2-7, with 8 bases aligning to TRBD2. J lost 2 bases, V lost 3 bases, and 9 bases had no gene match. Germline V gene data show CDR1 as SQVTM and CDR2 as ANQGSEA. The CDR3 is made up of 15 amino acids. DNA for the CDR3: TGCAGCGTTGAGGTTCATACTAGCGGTCCCTACGAGCAGTACTTC. It translates to CSVEVHTSGPYEQYF.

In its sample, this clonotype was seen many times. The chain couples TRBV7-2 to TRBJ1-1; tentative D call: TRBD1 (5 bases). Germline loops: CDR1 SGHTA, CDR2 FQGNSA. V lost 1 base, J lost 0 bases, and 9 bases lay in between. The CDR3 is made up of 15 amino acids. CDR3 nucleotides: TGTGCCAGCAGCTTAGGGGGCGGCTTGAACACTGAAGCTTTCTTT. This codes for CASSLGGGLNTEAFF.

Ten or more counts support this clonotype. The chain uses TRBV7-2 and TRBJ2-7; 12 bases are shared with TRBD2. The germline gives CDR1 SGHTA, CDR2 FQGNSA. The CDR3 runs to 16 residues. J was trimmed by 4 bases and V by 0 bases; bases with no gene match: 4. The CDR3 protein is CASSLAASGGGYEQYF. The DNA of the CDR3 is TGTGCCAGCAGCTTAGCGGCTAGCGGGGGGGGGTACGAGCAGTACTTC. Complete variable domain (other parts from reference TRBV7-2 and TRBJ2-7): GAGVSQSPSNKVTEKGKDVELRCDPISGHTALYWYRQSLGQGLEFLIYFQGNSAPDKSGLPSDRFSAERTGGSVSTLTIQRTQQEDSAVYLCASSLAASGGGYEQYFGPGTRLTVT.

V usage is TRBV28 and J usage is TRBJ1-3; TRBD1 might be the D (5 bases). The CDR3 has 15 residues. Trimming removed 5 bases from V and 0 bases from J, with 11 bases in between. Per the germline V gene, CDR1 is MDHEN and CDR2 is SYDVKM. CDR3 sequence: CASSRQPSSGNTIYF. The CDR3 DNA sequence: TGTGCCAGCAGTAGACAGCCCAGCTCTGGAAACACCATATATTTT.

This clonotype was recorded at least ten times. The rearrangement links TRBV7-9 to TRBJ1-5; no clear D. V was shortened by 2 bases and J by 0 bases, with 14 bases between the two germline ends. Germline assignment: CDR1 SEHNR and CDR2 FQNEAQ (reference sequence). The CDR3 runs 17 residues. DNA of the CDR3: TGTGCCAGCAGCTTACAACAGAATAGTTATAGCAATCAGCCCCAGCATTTT. The encoded protein is CASSLQQNSYSNQPQHF.

J is TRBJ1-2 and V is TRBV12-3 or TRBV12-4; no definite D call. Trimming pared 3 bases from V and 3 bases from J, leaving 14 bases between. The CDR3 loop spans 15 amino acids. The CDR3 DNA reads as TGTGCCAGCAGTTTGGGCACGGGTAGGGACTATGGCTACACCTTC. The encoded protein is CASSLGTGRDYGYTF.

The chain carries TRBV20-1 and TRBJ2-5, with 13 nucleotides matching TRBD2. This CDR3 is 16 amino acids long. Looked up from germline, CDR1 is DFQATT and CDR2 is SNEGSKA (reference sequence). The V gene end was trimmed by 5 bases and the J gene end by 8 bases; junction bases not matched to a gene: 14. CDR3 loop: CSAPGTSGEGAKTQYF. CDR3 nucleotide sequence: TGCAGTGCTCCCGGGACTAGCGGGGAGGGGGCGAAAACCCAGTACTTC.

There are many counts of this clonotype. The chain employs TRBV7-9 and TRBJ2-6, with 7 bases aligning to TRBD1. CDR1 is SEHNR and CDR2 is FQNEAQ in the germline V gene (reference sequence). Trimming took 6 bases from V and 1 from J; bases not matched to a gene: 6. The CDR3 is made up of 16 amino acids. The CDR3 reads CASSPTQGSGANVLTF. The CDR3 DNA reads as TGTGCCAGCAGTCCGACACAGGGGTCTGGGGCCAACGTCCTGACTTTC.

Many counts were recorded for this clonotype. J is TRBJ2-1 and V is TRBV7-7; the match to TRBD1 covers 8 bases. The germline CDR1 and CDR2 sequences are SSHAT and FNYEAQ (reference sequence). Trimming removed 1 base from V and 7 bases from J; junction bases left unmatched: 6. The CDR3 contains 15 residues. The CDR3 is CASSLEAGGWNEQFF. CDR3 nucleotides: TGTGCCAGCAGCTTAGAGGCAGGGGGCTGGAATGAGCAGTTCTTC.

There are many counts of this clonotype. The chain carries TRBV6-2 or TRBV6-3 and TRBJ1-5; D remains ambiguous. In germline, CDR1 is MNHEY, CDR2 SVGEGT. The CDR3 length is 11 residues. V lost 8 bases, J lost 4 bases, and 6 bases lay in between. The CDR3 loop reads CASGRNQPQHF. The CDR3 DNA reads as TGTGCCAGCGGGAGGAATCAGCCCCAGCATTTT.

V gene TRBV7-6 combines with J gene TRBJ1-1; 9 bases are shared with TRBD1. The germline V gene has CDR1 SGHVS and CDR2 FNYEAQ. V lost 5 bases to trimming and J lost 5 bases; unmatched junction nucleotides: 6. The CDR3 length is 14 residues. CDR3 loop: CASSRDRESTEAFF. CDR3 coding DNA: TGTGCCAGCAGCCGGGACAGGGAATCGACTGAAGCTTTCTTT. Drawing the rest from reference TRBV7-6 and TRBJ1-1, the complete variable domain is GAGVSQSPRYKVTKRGQDVALRCDPISGHVSLYWYRQALGQGPEFLTYFNYEAQQDKSGLPNDRFSAERPEGSISTLTIQRTEQRDSAMYRCASSRDRESTEAFFGQGTRLTVV.

This clonotype was found many times. This rearrangement joins TRBV7-2 to TRBJ1-6; TRBD1 matches 11 bases. This CDR3 spans 16 amino acids. Per germline, CDR1 SGHTA and CDR2 FQGNSA. The junction had 3 bases not matched to a gene; V was cut back by 5 bases and J by 3 bases. The CDR3 sequence is CASSTDRGLYNSPLHF. Written as DNA, the CDR3 is TGTGCCAGCAGCACGGACAGGGGGCTCTATAATTCACCCCTCCACTTT.

This clonotype was counted a few times. The chain is built from TRBV7-4 and TRBJ1-4; 8 bases are a match to TRBD1. The CDR3 length is 15 residues. J lost 7 bases, V lost 5 bases, and 9 bases had no gene match. The germline V gene encodes CDR1 SGHVT and CDR2 SQSDAQ. In DNA form, the CDR3 reads TGTGCCAGCAGCCCCCGGGACAGGAGGGTTGAAAAACTGTTTTTT. This sequence encodes CASSPRDRRVEKLFF.